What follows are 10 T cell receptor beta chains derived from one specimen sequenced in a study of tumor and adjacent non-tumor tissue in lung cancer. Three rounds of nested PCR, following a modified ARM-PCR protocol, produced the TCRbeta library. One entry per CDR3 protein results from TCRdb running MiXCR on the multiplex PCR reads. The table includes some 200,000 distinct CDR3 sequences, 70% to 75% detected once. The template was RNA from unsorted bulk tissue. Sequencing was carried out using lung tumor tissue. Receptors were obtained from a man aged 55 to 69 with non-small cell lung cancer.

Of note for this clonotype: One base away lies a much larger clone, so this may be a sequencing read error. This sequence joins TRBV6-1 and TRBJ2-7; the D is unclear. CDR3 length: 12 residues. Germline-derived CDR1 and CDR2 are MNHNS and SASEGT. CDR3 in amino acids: CATSEFLNEQYF. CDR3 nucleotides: TGTGCCACCAGTGAATTCCTGAACGAGCAGTACTTC.

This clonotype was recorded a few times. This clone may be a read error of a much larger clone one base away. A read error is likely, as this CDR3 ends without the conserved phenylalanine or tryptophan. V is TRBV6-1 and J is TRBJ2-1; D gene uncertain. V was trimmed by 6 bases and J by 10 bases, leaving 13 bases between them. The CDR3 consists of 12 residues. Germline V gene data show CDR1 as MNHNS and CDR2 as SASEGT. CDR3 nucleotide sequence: TGTGCCAGCAGGGTACAATTATGGGAGCAGTTCTTA. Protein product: CASRVQLWEQFL.

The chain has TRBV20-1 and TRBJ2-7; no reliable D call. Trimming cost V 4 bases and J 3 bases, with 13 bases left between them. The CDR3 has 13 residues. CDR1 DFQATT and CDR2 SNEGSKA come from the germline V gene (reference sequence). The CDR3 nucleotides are TGCAGTGCTACCGACGGTAGCTTCTACGAGCAGTACTTC. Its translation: CSATDGSFYEQYF.

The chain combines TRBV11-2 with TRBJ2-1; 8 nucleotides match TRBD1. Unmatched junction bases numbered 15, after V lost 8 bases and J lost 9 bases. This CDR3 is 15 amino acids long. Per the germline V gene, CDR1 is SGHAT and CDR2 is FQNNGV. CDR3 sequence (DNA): TGTGCCAGCGGCCTAGGGACAGGTGAAAGCGGTGAGCAGTTCTTC. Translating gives CASGLGTGESGEQFF.

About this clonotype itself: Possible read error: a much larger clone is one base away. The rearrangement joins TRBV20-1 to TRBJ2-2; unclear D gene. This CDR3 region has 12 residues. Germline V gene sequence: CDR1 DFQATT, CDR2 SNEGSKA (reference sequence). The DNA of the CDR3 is TGCAGTGGGTCTAGAAGGACCGAGGAGCTGTTTTTT. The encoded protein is CSGSRRTEELFF.

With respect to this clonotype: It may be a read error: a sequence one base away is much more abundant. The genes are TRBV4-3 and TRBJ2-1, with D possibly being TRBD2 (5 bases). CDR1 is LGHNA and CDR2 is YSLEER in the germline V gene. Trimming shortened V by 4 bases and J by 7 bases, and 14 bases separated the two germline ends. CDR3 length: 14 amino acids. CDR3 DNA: TGCGCCAGCAGCCTCGGCAAGCGGTGGAATGAGCAGTTCTTC. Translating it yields CASSLGKRWNEQFF.

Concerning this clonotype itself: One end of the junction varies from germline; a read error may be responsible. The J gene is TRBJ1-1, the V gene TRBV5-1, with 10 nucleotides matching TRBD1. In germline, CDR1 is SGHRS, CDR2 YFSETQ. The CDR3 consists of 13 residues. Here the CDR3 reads CASSVDRGREAVF. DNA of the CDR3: TGCGCCAGCAGCGTTGACAGGGGGCGAGAGGCTGTCTTT.

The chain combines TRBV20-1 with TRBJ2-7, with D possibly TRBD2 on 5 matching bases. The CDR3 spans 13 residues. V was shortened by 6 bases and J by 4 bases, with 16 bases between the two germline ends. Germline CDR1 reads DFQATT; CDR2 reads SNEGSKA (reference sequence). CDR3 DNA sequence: TGCAGTGCCAGTGTCAGCGGAGATTACGAGCAGTACTTC. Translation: CSASVSGDYEQYF.

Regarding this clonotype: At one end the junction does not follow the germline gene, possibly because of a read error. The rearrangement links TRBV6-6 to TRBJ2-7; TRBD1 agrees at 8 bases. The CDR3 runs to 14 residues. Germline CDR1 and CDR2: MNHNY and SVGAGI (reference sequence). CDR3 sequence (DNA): TGTTCCAGCAGCAGGGGACAGGCTATCTACGATCAGTACTTC. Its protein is CSSSRGQAIYDQYF.

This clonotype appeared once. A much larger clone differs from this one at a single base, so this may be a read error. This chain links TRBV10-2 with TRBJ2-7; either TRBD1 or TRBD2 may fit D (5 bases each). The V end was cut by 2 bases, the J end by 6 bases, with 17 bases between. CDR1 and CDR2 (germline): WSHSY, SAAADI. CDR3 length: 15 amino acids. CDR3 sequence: CASSEAPRRGAEQYF. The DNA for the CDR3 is TGCGCCAGCAGTGAGGCTCCTCGACGGGGCGCCGAGCAGTACTTC.